This passage covers 10 T cell receptor beta chains from one sample sequenced in a study of CD8+ T cells in alopecia areata (dated by TCRdb to between 2018 and 2020). Libraries were made using the immunoSEQ multiplex PCR assay. RNA was extracted from all samples and reverse transcribed into cDNA, which served as template for TCR sequencing. The source is immuneACCESS, and TCRdb retained only in-frame sequences with V and J called. Part of the clones is not carried over; for the studies checked, unresolved V genes explain less than half of this, and the remainder is unexplained. The table gives 290,000 or so clones for this sample, with none occurring only once. 0.9% to 1.5% of the sample rests with the top ten. Pooled mouse cutaneous lymph node cells were stained for CD4, CD8alpha, NKG2D, NKG2ACE and other markers, then sorted on a BD Influx. Sequencing used CD4+ T cells sorted from a lymph node. These receptors all stem from a C3H/HeJ mouse with alopecia areata. Mice from this strain have the MHC haplotype H2-k.

In the case of this clone: Mouse gene names apply. The read terminates 4 residues ahead of where the CDR3 ends, so the germline J gene completes it. The V call is TRBV1, the J call TRBJ1-2, with 8 bases identical to TRBD1. Per the germline V gene, CDR1 is NSQYPW and CDR2 is LRSPGD (reference sequence). This CDR3 has 14 amino acids. CDR3 residues: CTCSARQGRSDYTF. Partial CDR3 DNA: TGCACCTGCAGTGCAAGACAGGGGAGGTCC.

Details on this clone: Mouse gene names apply. The CDR3 protein is CTCSAMGGAADEQYF. Partial CDR3 DNA: TGCACCTGCAGTGCCATGGGGGGCGCTGCCGAT. The chain links TRBV1 to TRBJ2-7, with a possible D match to TRBD2 (7 bases). The read ends 4 residues before the CDR3 terminus; that terminus is restored from the germline J gene. The CDR3 totals 15 residues. Germline CDR1 is NSQYPW and CDR2 is LRSPGD (reference sequence).

This clone occurred a few times. Genes and germline are mouse. The read comes to an end 4 residues before the CDR3 does, leaving the germline J gene to fill in the end. The chain links TRBV19 to TRBJ2-5; a possible D gene is TRBD1 (6 bases). Germline values: CDR1 FNHDT, CDR2 SITEND (reference sequence). Trimming stripped 4 bases from V and 0 bases from J, with 9 bases between. This CDR3 is 14 amino acids long. The part of the CDR3 DNA that was read is TGTGCCAGCAGTTTTACAGGGAACCAAGAC. This encodes CASSFTGNQD. The entire CDR3 sequence reads CASSFTGNQDTQYF.

There are a few counts of this clone. Gene names and germline refer to mouse. The read gets to within 4 residues of the CDR3 end, and the germline J gene fills in the rest. This sequence joins TRBV1 and TRBJ1-2, with TRBD1 matching 9 bases. This CDR3 has 16 amino acids. Trimming at V came to 0 bases and at J to 0 bases, leaving 2 bases not matched to a gene. The germline CDR1 and CDR2 sequences are NSQYPW and LRSPGD (reference sequence). CDR3 sequence: CTCSADGTGSNSDYTF. The covered CDR3 bases are TGCACCTGCAGTGCAGATGGGACAGGGTCAAACTCC.

Regarding this clone: The gene symbols are mouse symbols. The read stops 3 residues short of the end of the CDR3; the missing end is completed from the germline J gene. The chain has TRBV13-1 and TRBJ1-6; D is ambiguous. TRBJ1-6 is treated as an ORF (open reading frame) with a function not yet certain. The germline V and J ends were trimmed by 2 bases and 2 bases, with 5 bases remaining between them. The CDR3 is 14 residues long. The germline V gene encodes CDR1 NSHNY and CDR2 SYGAGN. The CDR3 reads CASSDQTYNSPLYF. The part of the CDR3 DNA that was read is TGTGCCAGCAGTGACCAGACCTATAATTCGCCC.

A word on this clone: The genes are named according to mouse. From the germline J gene comes the end of the CDR3, since the read stops 4 residues before it. The chain is built from TRBV13-1 and TRBJ2-5, with TRBD2 matching 8 bases. The germline CDR1 and CDR2 sequences are NSHNY and SYGAGN. V lost 1 base and J lost 0; bases outside the gene matches: 4. There are 16 residues in the CDR3. The CDR3 region is CASSDRLGINQDTQYF. Incomplete CDR3 DNA: TGTGCCAGCAGTGATCGACTGGGGATTAACCAAGAC.

This clone appeared a few times. The gene symbols are mouse symbols. The read terminates 4 residues before the CDR3 end, so the remaining end is supplied by the germline J gene. The rearrangement links TRBV13-3 to TRBJ1-2; D is perhaps TRBD1 (5 bases). CDR3 length equals 14 residues. V shed 3 bases and J shed 0 bases, with 9 bases lying between them. CDR1 and CDR2 (germline): NNHDY, SYVADS. CDR3 sequence: CASSAGPANSDYTF. CDR3 DNA (partial): TGTGCCAGCAGTGCAGGGCCTGCAAACTCC.

With regard to this clone: The gene names here belong to mouse. The CDR3 extends 4 residues past the end of the read, so its final part is completed from the germline J gene. The V gene is TRBV19, the J gene TRBJ2-3, with 7 nucleotides matching TRBD1. The CDR3 consists of 15 residues. V shed 3 bases and J 1 base; nucleotides not matched to a gene: 5. The V gene's germline CDR1 is FNHDT and CDR2 SITEND (reference sequence). CDR3 protein: CASSTDRVGAETLYF. The part of the CDR3 DNA that was read is TGTGCCAGCAGTACAGACAGGGTGGGTGCAGAA. Full variable domain (outside the CDR3, taken from reference TRBV19 and TRBJ2-3): GGIITQTPKFLIGQEGQKLTLKCQQNFNHDTMYWYRQDSGKGLRLIYYSITENDLQKGDLSEGYDASREKKSSFSLTVTSAQKNEMAVFLCASSTDRVGAETLYFGSGTRLTVL.

This clone came up a few times. Any gene name here is a mouse gene name. The CDR3 end falls 4 residues outside the read, so it is completed with the germline J gene. The chain recombines TRBV14 with TRBJ2-1, with 8 bases lining up with TRBD2. Per germline, CDR1 SGHDT and CDR2 FRDEAV. Trimming took 5 bases from V and 2 from J; bases not matched to a gene: 6. This CDR3 is 15 amino acids long. Partial CDR3 DNA: TGTGCCAGCAGACCGACTGGGGCGTACTATGCT. This sequence encodes CASRPTGAYYA. The full CDR3 protein reads CASRPTGAYYAEQFF. Variable domain in full (rest from reference TRBV14 and TRBJ2-1): EAGVTQSPRYAVLQEGQAVSFWCDPISGHDTLYWYQQPRDQGPQLLVYFRDEAVIDNSQLPSDRFSAVRPKGTNSTLKIQSAKQGDTATYLCASRPTGAYYAEQFFGPGTRLTVL.

Only a few counts were recorded for this clone. Germline and genes: mouse. Read data end 4 residues before the CDR3 end; the end is taken from the germline J gene. Distinct nucleotide sequences in the sample also encode this CDR3. The V gene is TRBV1, the J gene TRBJ2-7, with TRBD2 matching over 7 bases. The CDR3 extends over 14 amino acids. The germline CDR1 and CDR2 sequences are NSQYPW and LRSPGD (reference sequence). CDR3: CTCSADSGGYEQYF. The covered CDR3 bases are TGCACCTGCAGTGCAGACTCTGGGGGTTAT.